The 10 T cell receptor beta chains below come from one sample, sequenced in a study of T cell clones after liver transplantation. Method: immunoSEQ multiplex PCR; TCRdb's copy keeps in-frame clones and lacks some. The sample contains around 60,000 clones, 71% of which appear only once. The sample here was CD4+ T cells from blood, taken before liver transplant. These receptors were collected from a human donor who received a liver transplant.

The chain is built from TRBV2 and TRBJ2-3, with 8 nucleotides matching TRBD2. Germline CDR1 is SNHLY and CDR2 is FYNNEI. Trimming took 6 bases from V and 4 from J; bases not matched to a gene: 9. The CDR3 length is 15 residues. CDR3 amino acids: CASRMGLVGADTQYF. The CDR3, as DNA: TGTGCCAGCAGGATGGGACTAGTTGGGGCAGATACGCAGTATTTT.

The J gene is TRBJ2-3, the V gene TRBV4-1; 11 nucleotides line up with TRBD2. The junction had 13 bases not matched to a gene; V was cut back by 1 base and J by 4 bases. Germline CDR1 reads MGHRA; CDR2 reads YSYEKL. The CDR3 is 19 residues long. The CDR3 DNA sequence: TGCGCCAGCAGCCAAGCTGACGGACGGGGACTAGCGGCCGCAGATACGCAGTATTTT. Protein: CASSQADGRGLAAADTQYF.

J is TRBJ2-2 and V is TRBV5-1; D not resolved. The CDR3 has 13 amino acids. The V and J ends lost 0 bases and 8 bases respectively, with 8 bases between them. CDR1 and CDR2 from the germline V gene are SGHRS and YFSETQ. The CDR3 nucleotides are TGCGCCAGCAGCTTGGCCCAGTCGGGGGAGCTGTTTTTT. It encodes CASSLAQSGELFF. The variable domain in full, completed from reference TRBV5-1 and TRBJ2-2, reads KAGVTQTPRYLIKTRGQQVTLSCSPISGHRSVSWYQQTPGQGLQFLFEYFSETQRNKGNFPGRFSGRQFSNSRSEMNVSTLELGDSALYLCASSLAQSGELFFGEGSRLTVL.

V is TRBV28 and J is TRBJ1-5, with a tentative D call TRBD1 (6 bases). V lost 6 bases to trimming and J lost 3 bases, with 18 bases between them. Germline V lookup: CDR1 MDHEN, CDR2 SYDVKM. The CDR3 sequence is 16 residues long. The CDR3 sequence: CASRLTRGGYNQPQHF. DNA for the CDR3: TGTGCCAGCAGGCTTACCAGAGGGGGTTACAATCAGCCCCAGCATTTT.

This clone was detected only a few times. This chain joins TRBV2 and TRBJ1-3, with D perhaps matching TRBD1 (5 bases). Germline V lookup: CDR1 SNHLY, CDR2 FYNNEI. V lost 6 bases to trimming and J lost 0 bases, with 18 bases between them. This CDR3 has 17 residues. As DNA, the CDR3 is TGTGCCAGCAGCCTCAGGGTGCCAGCGAGCTCTGGAAACACCATATATTTT. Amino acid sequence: CASSLRVPASSGNTIYF.

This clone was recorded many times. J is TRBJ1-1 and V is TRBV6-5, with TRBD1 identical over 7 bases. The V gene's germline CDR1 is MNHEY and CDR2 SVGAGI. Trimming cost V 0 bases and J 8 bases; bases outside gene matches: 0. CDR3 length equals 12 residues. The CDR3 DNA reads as TGTGCCAGCAGTTACTCGGGACAGGAAGCTTTCTTT. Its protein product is CASSYSGQEAFF.

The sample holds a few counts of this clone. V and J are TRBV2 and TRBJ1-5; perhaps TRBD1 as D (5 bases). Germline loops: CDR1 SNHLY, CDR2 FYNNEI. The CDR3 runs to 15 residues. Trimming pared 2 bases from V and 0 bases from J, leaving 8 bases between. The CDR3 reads CASSEQGYSNQPQHF. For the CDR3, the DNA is TGTGCCAGCAGTGAACAGGGCTATAGCAATCAGCCCCAGCATTTT.

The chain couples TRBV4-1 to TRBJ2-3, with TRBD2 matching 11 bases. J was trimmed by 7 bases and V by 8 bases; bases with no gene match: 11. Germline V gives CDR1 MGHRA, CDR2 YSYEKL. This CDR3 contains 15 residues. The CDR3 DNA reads TGCGCCAGCTCCTTTAGCGGGGGGGCCCTGAATACGCAGTATTTT. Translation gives CASSFSGGALNTQYF.

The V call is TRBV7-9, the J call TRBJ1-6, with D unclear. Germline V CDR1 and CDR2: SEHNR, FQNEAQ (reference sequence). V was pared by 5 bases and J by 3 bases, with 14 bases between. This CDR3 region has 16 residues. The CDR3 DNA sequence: TGTGCCAGCAGCCGGGGAGGTTTGAGCTATAATTCACCCCTCCACTTT. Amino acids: CASSRGGLSYNSPLHF. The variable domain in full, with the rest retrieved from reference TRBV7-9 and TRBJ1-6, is DTGVSQNPRHKITKRGQNVTFRCDPISEHNRLYWYRQTLGQGPEFLTYFQNEAQLEKSRLLSDRFSAERPKGSFSTLEIQRTEQGDSAMYLCASSRGGLSYNSPLHFGNGTRLTVT.

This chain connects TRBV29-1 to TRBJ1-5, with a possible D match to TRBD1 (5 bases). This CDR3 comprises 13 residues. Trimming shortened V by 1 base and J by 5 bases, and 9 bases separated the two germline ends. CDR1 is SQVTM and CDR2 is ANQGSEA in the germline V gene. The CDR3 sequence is CSVEVARDQPQHF. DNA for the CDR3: TGCAGCGTTGAAGTGGCCAGGGATCAGCCCCAGCATTTT.